A single sample is the source of the 23 T cell receptor beta chains below, sequenced in a study of blood T cell repertoires in COVID-19. The repertoire was sequenced with immunoSEQ multiplex PCR; TCRdb's copy has only in-frame clones and lacks some. The table shows roughly 150,000 clones, with roughly 88% occurring only once. Material for sequencing was PBMCs or T cells enriched from blood (not recorded which). These receptors were taken from a man aged 70 or older who had been exposed to COVID-19.

The chain is built from TRBV11-2 and TRBJ2-7; 9 bases are a match to TRBD1. The ends lost 5 bases at V and 2 bases at J; junction bases unmatched: 7. This CDR3 is 15 amino acids long. Germline V CDR1 and CDR2: SGHAT, FQNNGV. The CDR3 coding sequence is TGTGCCAGCAGCGGATCGGGACAGGGACCCTACGAGCAGTACTTC. As protein: CASSGSGQGPYEQYF. Drawing the rest from reference TRBV11-2 and TRBJ2-7, the complete variable domain is EAGVAQSPRYKIIEKRQSVAFWCNPISGHATLYWYQQILGQGPKLLIQFQNNGVVDDSQLPKDRFSAERLKGVDSTLKIQPAKLEDSAVYLCASSGSGQGPYEQYFGPGTRLTVT.

The chain has TRBV5-6 and TRBJ2-6, with 11 bases that match TRBD1. Germline V CDR1 and CDR2: SGHDT, YYEEEE. The trim removed 4 bases at V and 0 bases at J, leaving 9 bases unmatched. The CDR3 length is 19 residues. In DNA form, the CDR3 reads TGTGCCAGCAGCCACCCTCCCGGGACAGGGGGCTCTGGGGCCAACGTCCTGACTTTC. Its translation is CASSHPPGTGGSGANVLTF.

The chain's CDR3 is CASSLDLGTGFPPGNTIYF. In nucleotides, the CDR3 is TGTGCCAGCAGCTTAGATCTCGGGACAGGGTTCCCTCCTGGAAACACCATATATTTT. The V gene is TRBV11-2, the J gene TRBJ1-3; 9 bases match TRBD1. The CDR3 covers 19 residues. Trimming cost V 0 bases and J 2 bases; bases outside gene matches: 11. Looked up from germline, CDR1 is SGHAT and CDR2 is FQNNGV.

The chain carries TRBV11-2 and TRBJ1-6; D remains unclear. This CDR3 contains 13 residues. With 1 base removed from V and 14 bases from J, the gap between germline ends came to 12 bases. Germline V gene data show CDR1 as SGHAT and CDR2 as FQNNGV. CDR3 amino acids: CASSLASGPSLHF. CDR3 DNA: TGTGCCAGCAGCTTAGCATCTGGGCCATCCCTCCACTTT.

The CDR3 sequence is CASRNAGQSDSNQPQHF. CDR3 coding DNA: TGCGCCAGCAGGAATGCGGGGCAAAGCGATAGCAATCAGCCCCAGCATTTT. The chain carries TRBV23-1 and TRBJ1-5; D is perhaps TRBD1 (5 bases). TRBV23-1 is filed as an ORF, its function uncertain. The CDR3 has 17 amino acids. V was clipped by 6 bases and J by 0 bases, with 18 bases between them.

In regard to this clone: The germline gene is not matched at one end of the junction; a read error may be the cause. This sequence joins TRBV11-2 and TRBJ2-3; 9 nucleotides line up with TRBD1. The CDR3 runs to 13 residues. Germline CDR1 SGHAT, CDR2 FQNNGV. CDR3 sequence: CASSLRPGQGGDF. CDR3 bases: TGTGCCAGCAGCTTACGACCGGGACAGGGAGGTGATTTT. Drawing the rest from reference TRBV11-2 and TRBJ2-3, the complete variable domain is EAGVAQSPRYKIIEKRQSVAFWCNPISGHATLYWYQQILGQGPKLLIQFQNNGVVDDSQLPKDRFSAERLKGVDSTLKIQPAKLEDSAVYLCASSLRPGQGGDFGPGTRLTVL.

This chain connects TRBV28 to TRBJ2-7; TRBD1 matches at 9 bases. The V gene's germline CDR1 is MDHEN and CDR2 SYDVKM. There are 13 residues in the CDR3. Germline trimming cut 10 bases from V and 5 bases from J; bases unmatched to any gene: 9. In nucleotides, the CDR3 is TGTGCCACCAGATCACAGGGGGCGAACGAGCAGTACTTC. This sequence encodes CATRSQGANEQYF.

This chain joins TRBV5-4 and TRBJ2-7; tentatively, D is TRBD2 (6 bases). Trimming stripped 0 bases from V and 2 bases from J, with 15 bases between. CDR3 length: 16 amino acids. Germline-derived CDR1 and CDR2 are SGHNT and YYREEE (reference sequence). This CDR3 reads CASSLGPRDLAYEQYF. CDR3 coding DNA: TGTGCCAGCAGCTTGGGTCCCCGGGACTTGGCCTACGAGCAGTACTTC. Drawing the rest from reference TRBV5-4 and TRBJ2-7, the complete variable domain is ETGVTQSPTHLIKTRGQQVTLRCSSQSGHNTVSWYQQALGQGPQFIFQYYREEENGRGNFPPRFSGLQFPNYSSELNVNALELDDSALYLCASSLGPRDLAYEQYFGPGTRLTVT.

The chain is built from TRBV10-3 and TRBJ1-2; D is unclear. The V end was cut by 2 bases, the J end by 5 bases, with 12 bases between. Germline V lookup: CDR1 ENHRY, CDR2 SYGVKD. CDR3 length: 14 residues. CDR3 in DNA: TGTGCCATCAGTGAGGGGTCCTCGGGGTATGGCTACACCTTC. As protein: CAISEGSSGYGYTF.

This rearrangement joins TRBV3-1 (or the pseudogene TRBV3-2) to TRBJ2-5; TRBD1 aligns across 8 bases. J lost 4 bases, V lost 4 bases, and 5 bases had no gene match. The CDR3 covers 14 residues. The germline CDR1 and CDR2 sequences are LGHDT and YNNKEL (reference sequence). This CDR3 reads CASSLTGGGETQYF. The CDR3 bases are TGTGCCAGCAGCCTTACAGGGGGAGGAGAGACCCAGTACTTC.

The chain has TRBV2 and TRBJ1-1; D ambiguous. Trimming stripped 4 bases from V and 4 bases from J, with 10 bases between. The CDR3 extends over 13 amino acids. The germline V gene has CDR1 SNHLY and CDR2 FYNNEI. As DNA, the CDR3 is TGTGCCAGCAGTGTGGCCCGGGGCACTGAAGCTTTCTTT. Amino acid sequence: CASSVARGTEAFF. Full variable domain (rest looked up from reference TRBV2 and TRBJ1-1): EPEVTQTPSHQVTQMGQEVILRCVPISNHLYFYWYRQILGQKVEFLVSFYNNEISEKSEIFDDQFSVERPDGSNFTLKIRSTKLEDSAMYFCASSVARGTEAFFGQGTRLTVV.

The chain carries TRBV28 and TRBJ1-5, with TRBD1 matching 9 bases. Germline CDR1 reads MDHEN; CDR2 reads SYDVKM. This CDR3 region has 16 residues. V lost 5 bases to trimming and J lost 4 bases; unmatched junction nucleotides: 9. In DNA form, the CDR3 reads TGTGCCAGCAGTAGGGACAGGGTGTTGAGAAATCAGCCCCAGCATTTT. Translated: CASSRDRVLRNQPQHF.

The chain links TRBV28 to TRBJ2-2, with D perhaps matching TRBD2 (5 bases). The V gene lost 5 bases and the J gene lost 7 bases, with 11 bases spanning the gap. This CDR3 comprises 13 residues. Germline V gives CDR1 MDHEN, CDR2 SYDVKM. CDR3 region: CASSGGLLGELFF. As DNA, the CDR3 is TGTGCCAGCAGTGGAGGACTGCTCGGGGAGCTGTTTTTT.

This chain connects TRBV5-4 to TRBJ1-1, with TRBD1 as a possible D gene (5 bases). Trimming pared 4 bases from V and 10 bases from J, leaving 14 bases between. CDR3 size: 12 residues. CDR1 and CDR2 from the germline V gene are SGHNT and YYREEE (reference sequence). The CDR3 coding sequence is TGTGCCAGCAGCCTTGTGGGGCTCGGAGCTTTCTTT. As protein: CASSLVGLGAFF. Full variable domain (remainder filled in from reference TRBV5-4 and TRBJ1-1): ETGVTQSPTHLIKTRGQQVTLRCSSQSGHNTVSWYQQALGQGPQFIFQYYREEENGRGNFPPRFSGLQFPNYSSELNVNALELDDSALYLCASSLVGLGAFFGQGTRLTVV.

The CDR3 protein is CASRTGGVDEKLFF. DNA of the CDR3: TGCGCCAGCAGAACAGGGGGAGTTGATGAAAAACTGTTTTTT. The chain is built from TRBV5-1 and TRBJ1-4, with TRBD1 matching 8 bases. From germline, CDR1 is SGHRS and CDR2 YFSETQ. CDR3 length: 14 residues. With V trimmed by 5 bases and J by 6 bases, 6 bases remained unmatched.

The chain couples TRBV29-1 to TRBJ1-1; maybe TRBD1 (6 bases). Germline V gene data show CDR1 as SQVTM and CDR2 as ANQGSEA. V was pared by 3 bases and J by 4 bases, with 15 bases between. The CDR3 has 14 amino acids. In DNA form, the CDR3 reads TGCAGCGTTGATCAGGGGCAGGGAGCCACTGAAGCTTTCTTT. Its protein is CSVDQGQGATEAFF.

This clone was seen a single time. The V gene is TRBV11-2, the J gene TRBJ1-1; 8 bases are shared with TRBD1. Germline values: CDR1 SGHAT, CDR2 FQNNGV. With 11 bases clipped from V and 6 bases from J, the junction kept 5 bases outside the gene matches. CDR3 length: 11 residues. The CDR3 region is CAPIRGPEAFF. The CDR3 DNA reads as TGTGCCCCCATCAGGGGGCCTGAAGCTTTCTTT.

The chain joins TRBV30 to TRBJ2-1, with 7 positions matching TRBD2. J lost 7 bases, V lost 0 bases, and 9 bases had no gene match. The CDR3 loop spans 15 amino acids. CDR1 is GTSNPN and CDR2 is SVGIG in the germline V gene (reference sequence). CDR3 in amino acids: CAWSVGLVYRNEQFF. In DNA, the CDR3 is TGTGCCTGGAGTGTAGGACTAGTATATAGGAATGAGCAGTTCTTC.

The J gene is TRBJ2-6, the V gene TRBV7-2; no reliable D call. Trimming took off 2 bases at V and 3 bases at J, with 5 bases between the two ends. Germline V gene data show CDR1 as SGHTA and CDR2 as FQGNSA. The CDR3 totals 14 residues. Written as DNA, the CDR3 is TGTGCCAGCAGCTTACCCCGTGGGGCCAACGTCCTGACTTTC. Residues: CASSLPRGANVLTF.

This sequence joins TRBV2 and TRBJ2-2; TRBD1 is a possible D gene (5 bases). From germline, CDR1 is SNHLY and CDR2 FYNNEI. This CDR3 has 15 amino acids. The V end was cut by 4 bases, the J end by 1 base, with 10 bases between. The CDR3 DNA reads as TGTGCCAGCAGTGGCAGGACACAGAACACCGGGGAGCTGTTTTTT. This encodes CASSGRTQNTGELFF.

V and J are TRBV7-9 and TRBJ1-1; 7 bases align to TRBD1. The junction had 12 bases not matched to a gene; V was cut back by 5 bases and J by 0 bases. This CDR3 has 17 amino acids. Looked up from germline, CDR1 is SEHNR and CDR2 is FQNEAQ (reference sequence). This chain's CDR3 is CASSPTGTATMNTEAFF. DNA of the CDR3: TGTGCCAGCAGCCCTACTGGGACAGCGACCATGAACACTGAAGCTTTCTTT.

The chain carries TRBV12-3 or TRBV12-4 and TRBJ2-3; D call uncertain. CDR3 length: 11 residues. V was cut by 2 bases and J by 5 bases, with 2 bases left in between. The CDR3 reads CASSLLDTQYF. The CDR3 nucleotides read TGTGCCAGCAGTTTACTAGATACGCAGTATTTT.

The rearrangement uses TRBV2 and TRBJ2-2; a possible D gene is TRBD2 (6 bases). Germline V gene lookup returns CDR1 SNHLY and CDR2 FYNNEI. CDR3 length equals 14 residues. Trimming left V 8 bases short and J 1 base short, with 11 bases between. CDR3 DNA: TGTGCCAGCTTGGGACTGAAGAACACCGGGGAGCTGTTTTTT. It is translated as CASLGLKNTGELFF.